The T cell receptor (beta chain) described here comes from a study of blood T cell repertoires in COVID-19. About the study: The United States, Italy and Spain supplied acute and convalescent COVID-19 samples.

The assay was immunoSEQ multiplex PCR, and TCRdb's table has in-frame clones only and misses some. The top ten clones hold 10% of a sample with tens of thousands of clones, 70% to 90% of them seen once. Per germline, CDR1 LGHDT and CDR2 YNNKEL (reference sequence). Trimming left V 3 bases short and J 6 bases short, with 23 bases between. CDR3 length: 17 residues. The TCR comes from a woman between 40 and 50 years old who had recovered from COVID-19. The chain combines TRBV3-1 (or the pseudogene TRBV3-2) with TRBJ2-5, with a tentative D call TRBD2 (6 bases). Sequenced input: PBMCs or T cells enriched from blood (not recorded which). This CDR3 reads CASSHLFDWGDEKTQYF. CDR3 coding DNA: TGTGCCAGCAGCCACCTTTTCGACTGGGGGGACGAAAAGACCCAGTACTTC.